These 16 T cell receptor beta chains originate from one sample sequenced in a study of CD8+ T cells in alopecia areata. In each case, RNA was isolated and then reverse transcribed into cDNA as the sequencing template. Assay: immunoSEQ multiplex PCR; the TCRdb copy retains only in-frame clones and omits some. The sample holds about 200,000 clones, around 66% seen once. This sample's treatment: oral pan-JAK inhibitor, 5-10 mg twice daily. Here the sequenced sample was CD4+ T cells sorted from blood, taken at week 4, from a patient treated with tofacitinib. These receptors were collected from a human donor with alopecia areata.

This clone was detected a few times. In DNA, the CDR3 is TGTGCCAGCAGCTTAGCAGGGGGAGCCAAAAACATTCAGTACTTC. It is translated as CASSLAGGAKNIQYF. V gene TRBV5-4 combines with J gene TRBJ2-4; 7 bases line up with TRBD1. The CDR3 contains 15 residues. V shed 2 bases, J shed 0 bases, and the junction held 2 bases outside the gene matches. Per germline, CDR1 SGHNT and CDR2 YYREEE (reference sequence). Looking up the rest from reference TRBV5-4 and TRBJ2-4 gives the full variable domain: ETGVTQSPTHLIKTRGQQVTLRCSSQSGHNTVSWYQQALGQGPQFIFQYYREEENGRGNFPPRFSGLQFPNYSSELNVNALELDDSALYLCASSLAGGAKNIQYFGAGTRLSVL.

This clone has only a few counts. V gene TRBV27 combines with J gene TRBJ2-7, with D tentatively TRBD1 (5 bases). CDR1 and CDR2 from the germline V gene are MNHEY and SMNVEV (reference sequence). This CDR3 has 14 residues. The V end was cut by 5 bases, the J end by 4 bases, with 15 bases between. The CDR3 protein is CASSAGPRGYEQYF. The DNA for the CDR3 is TGTGCCAGCAGTGCCGGACCTAGGGGATACGAGCAGTACTTC.

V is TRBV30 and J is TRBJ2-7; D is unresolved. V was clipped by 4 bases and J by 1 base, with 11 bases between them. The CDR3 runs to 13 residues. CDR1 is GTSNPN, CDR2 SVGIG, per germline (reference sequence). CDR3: CAWNRDISYEQYF. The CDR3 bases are TGTGCCTGGAACCGAGACATTTCCTACGAGCAGTACTTC.

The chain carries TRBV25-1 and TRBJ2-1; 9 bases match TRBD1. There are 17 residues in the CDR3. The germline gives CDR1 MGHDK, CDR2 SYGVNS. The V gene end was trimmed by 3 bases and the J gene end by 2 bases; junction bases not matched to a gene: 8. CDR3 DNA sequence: TGTGCCAGCAGTGAGGCCGTAGGGACAGGGACCTACAATGAGCAGTTCTTC. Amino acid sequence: CASSEAVGTGTYNEQFF.

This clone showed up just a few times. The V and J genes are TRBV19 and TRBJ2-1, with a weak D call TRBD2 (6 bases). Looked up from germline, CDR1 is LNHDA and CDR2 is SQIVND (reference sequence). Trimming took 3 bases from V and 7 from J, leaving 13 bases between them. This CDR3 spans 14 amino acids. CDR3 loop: CASSIAGTLNEQFF. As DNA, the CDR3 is TGTGCCAGTAGTATCGCCGGGACTCTTAATGAGCAGTTCTTC.

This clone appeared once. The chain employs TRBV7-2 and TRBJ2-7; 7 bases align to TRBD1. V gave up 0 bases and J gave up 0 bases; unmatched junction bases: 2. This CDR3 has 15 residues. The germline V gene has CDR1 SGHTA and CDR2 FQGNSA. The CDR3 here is CASSLATGYSYEQYF. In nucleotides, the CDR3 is TGTGCCAGCAGCTTAGCGACAGGGTACTCCTACGAGCAGTACTTC.

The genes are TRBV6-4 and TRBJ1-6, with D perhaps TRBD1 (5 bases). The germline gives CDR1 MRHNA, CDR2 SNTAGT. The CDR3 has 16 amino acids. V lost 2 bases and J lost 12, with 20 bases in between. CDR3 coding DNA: TGTGCCAGCAGTGACCCTTGGGACCGATCTAGGGGACCCCTCCACTTT. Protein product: CASSDPWDRSRGPLHF.

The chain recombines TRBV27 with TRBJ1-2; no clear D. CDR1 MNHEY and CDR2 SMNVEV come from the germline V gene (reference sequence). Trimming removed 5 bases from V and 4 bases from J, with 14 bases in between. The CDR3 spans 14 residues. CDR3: CASSPGRIGYGYTF. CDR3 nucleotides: TGTGCCAGCAGTCCCGGCCGGATAGGCTATGGCTACACCTTC.

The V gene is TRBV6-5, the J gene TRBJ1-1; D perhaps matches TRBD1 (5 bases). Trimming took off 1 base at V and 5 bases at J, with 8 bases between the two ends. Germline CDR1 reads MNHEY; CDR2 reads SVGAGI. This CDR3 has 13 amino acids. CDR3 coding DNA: TGTGCCAGCAGTTACTGGCAGGGTACTGAAGCTTTCTTT. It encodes CASSYWQGTEAFF.

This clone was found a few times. CDR3: CASSSGTGTYEQYF. DNA for the CDR3: TGCGCCAGCAGCTCCGGGACAGGGACCTACGAGCAGTACTTC. V is TRBV5-1 and J is TRBJ2-7, with 9 positions matching TRBD1. This CDR3 region has 14 residues. J gave up 2 bases and V 3 bases, and 3 bases lay outside the gene matches. Germline V gives CDR1 SGHRS, CDR2 YFSETQ.

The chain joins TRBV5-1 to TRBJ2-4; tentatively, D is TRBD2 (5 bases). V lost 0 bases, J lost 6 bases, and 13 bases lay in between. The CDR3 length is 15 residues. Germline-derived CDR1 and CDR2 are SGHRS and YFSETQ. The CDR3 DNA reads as TGCGCCAGCAGCTTGGCCGGTTCGGGGTTAAACATTCAGTACTTC. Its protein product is CASSLAGSGLNIQYF.

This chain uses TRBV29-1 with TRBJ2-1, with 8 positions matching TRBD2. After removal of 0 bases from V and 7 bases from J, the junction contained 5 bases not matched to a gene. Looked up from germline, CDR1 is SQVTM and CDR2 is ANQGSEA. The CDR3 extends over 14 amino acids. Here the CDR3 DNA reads TGCAGCGTTGAAGAGACGGGGGGGCCTAATGAGCAGTTCTTC. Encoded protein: CSVEETGGPNEQFF.

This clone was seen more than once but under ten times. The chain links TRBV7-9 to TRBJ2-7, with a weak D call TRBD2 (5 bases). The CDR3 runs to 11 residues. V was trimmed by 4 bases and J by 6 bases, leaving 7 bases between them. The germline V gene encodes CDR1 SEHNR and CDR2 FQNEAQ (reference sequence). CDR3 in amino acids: CASSSGLEQYF. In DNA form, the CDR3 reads TGTGCCAGCAGCTCCGGACTCGAGCAGTACTTC.

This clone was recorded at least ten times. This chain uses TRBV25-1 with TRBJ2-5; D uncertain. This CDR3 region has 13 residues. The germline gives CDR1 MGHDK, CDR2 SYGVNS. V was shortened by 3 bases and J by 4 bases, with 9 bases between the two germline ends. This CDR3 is CASSDSPRETQYF. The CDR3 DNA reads TGTGCCAGCAGTGATAGTCCAAGAGAGACCCAGTACTTC.

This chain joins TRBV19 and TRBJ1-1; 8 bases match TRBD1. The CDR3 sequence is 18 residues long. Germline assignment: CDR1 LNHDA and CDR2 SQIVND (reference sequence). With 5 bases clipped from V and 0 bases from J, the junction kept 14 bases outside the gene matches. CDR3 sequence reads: CASSPGFGTGGMNTEAFF. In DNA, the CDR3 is TGTGCCAGTAGTCCCGGGTTCGGGACAGGAGGAATGAACACTGAAGCTTTCTTT.

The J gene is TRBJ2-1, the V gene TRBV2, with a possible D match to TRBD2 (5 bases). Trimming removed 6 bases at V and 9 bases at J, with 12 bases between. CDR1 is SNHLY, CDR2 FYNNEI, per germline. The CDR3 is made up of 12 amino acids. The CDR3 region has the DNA TGTGCCAGCAGCCCCTTGGCGGGTGAGCAGTTCTTC. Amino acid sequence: CASSPLAGEQFF.